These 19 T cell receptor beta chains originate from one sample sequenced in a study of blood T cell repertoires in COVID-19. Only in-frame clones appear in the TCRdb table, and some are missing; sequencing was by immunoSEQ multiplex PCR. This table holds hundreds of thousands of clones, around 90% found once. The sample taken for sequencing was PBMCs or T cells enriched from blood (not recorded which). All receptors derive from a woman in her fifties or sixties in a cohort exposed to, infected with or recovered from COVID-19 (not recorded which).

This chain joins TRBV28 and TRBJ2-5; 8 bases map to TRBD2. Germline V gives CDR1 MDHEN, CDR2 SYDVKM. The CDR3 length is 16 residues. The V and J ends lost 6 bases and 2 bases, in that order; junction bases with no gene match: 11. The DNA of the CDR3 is TGTGCCAGCAGCTTACCCCCCGGGGGGGTACAAGAGACCCAGTACTTC. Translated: CASSLPPGGVQETQYF.

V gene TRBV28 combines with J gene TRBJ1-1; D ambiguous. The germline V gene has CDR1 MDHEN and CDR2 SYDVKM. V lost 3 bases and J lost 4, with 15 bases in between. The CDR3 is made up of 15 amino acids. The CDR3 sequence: CASSFPGTEVTEAFF. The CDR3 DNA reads TGTGCCAGCAGTTTTCCTGGCACGGAGGTCACTGAAGCTTTCTTT.

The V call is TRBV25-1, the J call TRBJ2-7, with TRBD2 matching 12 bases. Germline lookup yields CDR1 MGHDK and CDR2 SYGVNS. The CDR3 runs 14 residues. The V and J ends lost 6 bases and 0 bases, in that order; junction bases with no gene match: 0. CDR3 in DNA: TGTGCCAGCAGGACTAGCGGGGGCTCCTACGAGCAGTACTTC. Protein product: CASRTSGGSYEQYF.

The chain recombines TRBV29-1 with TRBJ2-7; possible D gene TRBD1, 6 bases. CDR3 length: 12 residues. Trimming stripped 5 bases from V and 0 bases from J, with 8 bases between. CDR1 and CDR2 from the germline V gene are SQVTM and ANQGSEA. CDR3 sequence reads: CSVRQDSYEQYF. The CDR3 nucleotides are TGCAGCGTTAGACAGGACTCCTACGAGCAGTACTTC.

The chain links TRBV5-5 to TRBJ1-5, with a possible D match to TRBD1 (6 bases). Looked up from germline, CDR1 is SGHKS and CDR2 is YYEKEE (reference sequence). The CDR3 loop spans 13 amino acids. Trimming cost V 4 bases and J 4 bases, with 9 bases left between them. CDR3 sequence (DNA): TGTGCCAGCAGCCCGGACAGAAATCAGCCCCAGCATTTT. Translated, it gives CASSPDRNQPQHF.

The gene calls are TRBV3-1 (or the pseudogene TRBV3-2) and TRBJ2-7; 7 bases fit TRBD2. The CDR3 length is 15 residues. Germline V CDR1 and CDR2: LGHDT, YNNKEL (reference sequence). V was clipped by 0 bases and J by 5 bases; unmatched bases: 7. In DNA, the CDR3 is TGTGCCAGCAGCCAAGATACGGGCGGGAGCCACGAGCAGTACTTC. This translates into CASSQDTGGSHEQYF.

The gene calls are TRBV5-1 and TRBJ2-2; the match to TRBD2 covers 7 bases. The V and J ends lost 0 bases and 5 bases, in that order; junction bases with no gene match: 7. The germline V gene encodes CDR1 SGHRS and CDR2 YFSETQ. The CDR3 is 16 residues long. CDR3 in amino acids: CASSLGSGKPTGELFF. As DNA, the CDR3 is TGCGCCAGCAGCTTGGGGAGCGGGAAACCAACCGGGGAGCTGTTTTTT.

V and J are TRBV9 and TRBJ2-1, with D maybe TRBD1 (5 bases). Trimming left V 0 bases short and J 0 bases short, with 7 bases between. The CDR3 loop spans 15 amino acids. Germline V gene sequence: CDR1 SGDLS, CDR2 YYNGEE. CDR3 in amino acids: CASSVGGTSYNEQFF. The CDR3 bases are TGTGCCAGCAGCGTAGGGGGCACCTCCTACAATGAGCAGTTCTTC.

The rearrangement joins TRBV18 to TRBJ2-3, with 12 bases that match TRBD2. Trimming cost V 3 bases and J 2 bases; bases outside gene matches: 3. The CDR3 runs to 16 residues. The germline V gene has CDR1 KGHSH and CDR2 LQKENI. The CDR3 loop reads CASSPTSGSSTDTQYF. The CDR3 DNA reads TGTGCCAGCTCACCGACTAGCGGGAGTTCCACAGATACGCAGTATTTT. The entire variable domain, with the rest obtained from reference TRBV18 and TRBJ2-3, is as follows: NAGVMQNPRHLVRRRGQEARLRCSPMKGHSHVYWYRQLPEEGLKFMVYLQKENIIDESGMPKERFSAEFPKEGPSILRIQQVVRGDSAAYFCASSPTSGSSTDTQYFGPGTRLTVL.

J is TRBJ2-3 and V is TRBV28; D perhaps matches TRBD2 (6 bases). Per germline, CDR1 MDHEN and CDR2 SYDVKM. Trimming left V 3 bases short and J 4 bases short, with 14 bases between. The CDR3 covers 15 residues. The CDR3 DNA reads TGTGCCAGCAGTTTGGCGGGAAAAGGGCCAGATACGCAGTATTTT. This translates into CASSLAGKGPDTQYF.

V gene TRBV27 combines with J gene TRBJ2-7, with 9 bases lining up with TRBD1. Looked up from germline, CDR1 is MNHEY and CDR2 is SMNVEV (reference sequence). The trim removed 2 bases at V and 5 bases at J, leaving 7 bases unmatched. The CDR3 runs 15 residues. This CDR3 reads CASSLTGTGKNEQYF. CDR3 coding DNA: TGTGCCAGCAGTTTAACCGGGACAGGGAAGAACGAGCAGTACTTC.

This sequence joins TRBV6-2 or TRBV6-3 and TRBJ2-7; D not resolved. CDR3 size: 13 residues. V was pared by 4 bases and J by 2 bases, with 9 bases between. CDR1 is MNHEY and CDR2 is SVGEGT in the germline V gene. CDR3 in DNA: TGTGCCAGCAGTTTGGCCAAAGCCTACGAGCAGTACTTC. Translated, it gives CASSLAKAYEQYF.

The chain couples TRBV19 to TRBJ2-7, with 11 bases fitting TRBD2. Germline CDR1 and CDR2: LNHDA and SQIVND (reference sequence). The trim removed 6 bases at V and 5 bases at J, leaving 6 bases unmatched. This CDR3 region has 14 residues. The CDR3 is CASRGSGRGDEQYF. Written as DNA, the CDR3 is TGTGCCAGTAGAGGTAGCGGGAGGGGAGACGAGCAGTACTTC.

As DNA, the CDR3 is TGCGCCAGCGCCCCCGGGACAGGGACTGAGCAGTTCTTC. Its protein is CASAPGTGTEQFF. This chain uses TRBV10-2 with TRBJ2-1; 9 bases fit TRBD1. V was pared by 8 bases and J by 9 bases, with 8 bases of the junction left unmatched. The germline CDR1 and CDR2 sequences are WSHSY and SAAADI. The CDR3 is 13 amino acids.

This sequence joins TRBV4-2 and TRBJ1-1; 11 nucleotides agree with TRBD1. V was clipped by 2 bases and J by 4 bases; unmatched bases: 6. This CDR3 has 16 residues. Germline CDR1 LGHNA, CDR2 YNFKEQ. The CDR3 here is CASSQPGTGGGTEAFF. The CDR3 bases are TGTGCCAGCAGCCAACCCGGGACAGGGGGGGGCACTGAAGCTTTCTTT.

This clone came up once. The CDR3 is CASSYRRGYEKLFF. CDR3 sequence (DNA): TGTGCCAGCAGTTACCGTAGGGGATACGAAAAACTGTTTTTT. V and J are TRBV6-5 and TRBJ1-4; D possibly corresponds to TRBD1 (5 bases). Trimming cost V 2 bases and J 8 bases, with 12 bases left between them. Germline-derived CDR1 and CDR2 are MNHEY and SVGAGI. The CDR3 is made up of 14 amino acids.

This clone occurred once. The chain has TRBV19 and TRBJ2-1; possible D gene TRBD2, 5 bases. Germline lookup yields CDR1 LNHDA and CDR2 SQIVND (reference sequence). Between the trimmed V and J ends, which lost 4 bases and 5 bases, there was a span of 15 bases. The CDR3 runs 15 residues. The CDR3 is CASSRNGRSDNEQFF. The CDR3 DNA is TGTGCCAGTAGTAGAAATGGGAGATCAGACAATGAGCAGTTCTTC.

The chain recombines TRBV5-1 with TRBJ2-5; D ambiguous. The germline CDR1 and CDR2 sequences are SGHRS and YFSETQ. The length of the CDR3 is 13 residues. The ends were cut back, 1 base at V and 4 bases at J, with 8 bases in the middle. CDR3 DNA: TGCGCCAGCAGCTTGATAGCCCCAGAGACCCAGTACTTC. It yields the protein CASSLIAPETQYF.

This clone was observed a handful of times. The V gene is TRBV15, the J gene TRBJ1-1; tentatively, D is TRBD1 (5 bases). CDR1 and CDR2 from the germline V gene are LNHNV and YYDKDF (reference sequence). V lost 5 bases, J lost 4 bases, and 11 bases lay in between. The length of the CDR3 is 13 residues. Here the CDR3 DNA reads TGTGCCACCAGCCCTTCCAGGGTCACTGAAGCTTTCTTT. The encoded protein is CATSPSRVTEAFF.